The 20 T cell receptor beta chains in this list originate from one sample, sequenced in a study of CD8+ T cells in alopecia areata. RNA was isolated and reverse transcribed to cDNA, the sequencing template. This table comes from immunoSEQ multiplex PCR, and its TCRdb copy is limited to in-frame clones, with some not included. This table has 170,000 or so clones, 50% to 70% appearing once. The sample consisted of CD4+ T cells sorted from blood, taken at week 0. The receptor source for this set is a human donor with alopecia areata.

V usage is TRBV5-1 and J usage is TRBJ2-7, with D tentatively TRBD1 or TRBD2 (5 bases each). V was cut by 5 bases and J by 1 base, with 16 bases left in between. The CDR3 covers 15 residues. Germline assignment: CDR1 SGHRS and CDR2 YFSETQ. Written as DNA, the CDR3 is TGCGCCAGCAGGTCTGAAGGCTGGGGGTCCTACGAGCAGTACTTC. Its protein is CASRSEGWGSYEQYF.

The chain links TRBV27 to TRBJ1-2; 9 positions match TRBD1. The CDR3 spans 15 residues. V lost 4 bases to trimming and J lost 5 bases; unmatched junction nucleotides: 8. Germline assignment: CDR1 MNHEY and CDR2 SMNVEV (reference sequence). CDR3 residues: CASSSQGTGTYGYTF. In DNA, the CDR3 is TGTGCCAGCAGTTCCCAGGGGACAGGGACTTATGGCTACACCTTC.

The rearrangement joins TRBV5-6 to TRBJ2-1; D uncertain. The CDR3 loop spans 13 amino acids. V was clipped by 1 base and J by 9 bases, with 11 bases between them. Per germline, CDR1 SGHDT and CDR2 YYEEEE. Here the CDR3 DNA reads TGTGCCAGCAGCTTGATCAGCACCAGTGAGCAGTTCTTC. This gives the protein CASSLISTSEQFF.

This clone has just a few counts. J is TRBJ2-3 and V is TRBV29-1; possibly TRBD1 or TRBD2 for D (5 bases each). V lost 3 bases and J 0 bases, leaving 10 bases between the germline ends. Germline V lookup: CDR1 SQVTM, CDR2 ANQGSEA. CDR3 length: 14 residues. The CDR3: CSVDERDSTDTQYF. The CDR3 DNA reads as TGCAGCGTTGACGAACGGGACAGCACAGATACGCAGTATTTT.

The sample holds a few counts of this clone. This sequence joins TRBV6-6 and TRBJ2-3; D may be TRBD1 (5 bases). Germline V CDR1 and CDR2: MNHNY, SVGAGI (reference sequence). The CDR3 covers 15 residues. Deletions cut 2 bases from V and 5 bases from J, with 14 bases between. This CDR3 is CASSYLDTGGDTQYF. As DNA, the CDR3 is TGTGCCAGCAGTTACCTCGATACAGGTGGAGATACGCAGTATTTT.

The chain couples TRBV30 to TRBJ1-1; D unresolved. The V end lost 5 bases, the J end lost 2 bases, and 6 bases lay between the germline ends. Per germline, CDR1 GTSNPN and CDR2 SVGIG (reference sequence). The CDR3 contains 11 residues. CDR3 residues: CAWRFNTEAFF. DNA of the CDR3: TGTGCCTGGCGCTTTAACACTGAAGCTTTCTTT.

V is TRBV6-5 and J is TRBJ1-6; D gene unclear. Germline assignment: CDR1 MNHEY and CDR2 SVGAGI. The V end was cut by 2 bases, the J end by 9 bases, with 8 bases between. The CDR3 contains 13 residues. CDR3 in amino acids: CASSYRESSPLHF. In DNA form, the CDR3 reads TGTGCCAGCAGTTACAGGGAGAGTTCACCCCTCCACTTT.

This chain links TRBV21-1 with TRBJ1-6; the table calls TRBD1, which could not be checked here. TRBV21-1 is designated a pseudogene. This CDR3 spans 14 amino acids. The CDR3 region has the DNA TGTGCCGGATTCCAACAGGGGGCACGGTCACCCCTCCACTTT. Its translation: CAGFQQGARSPLHF.

The chain links TRBV29-1 to TRBJ1-2, with a tentative D call TRBD1 (6 bases). CDR3 length: 16 residues. V lost 6 bases, J lost 1 base, and 21 bases lay in between. Germline values: CDR1 SQVTM, CDR2 ANQGSEA. The CDR3 nucleotides read TGCAGCGTCGGAACCCTCGAGAACAGGGTTAACTATGGCTACACCTTC. Translating gives CSVGTLENRVNYGYTF.

V usage is TRBV29-1 and J usage is TRBJ1-5, with TRBD1 as a possible D gene (5 bases). The CDR3 length is 13 residues. CDR1 and CDR2 from the germline V gene are SQVTM and ANQGSEA. Trimming took 5 bases from V and 1 from J, leaving 9 bases between them. CDR3 sequence reads: CSVKRDSNQPQHF. DNA of the CDR3: TGCAGCGTTAAACGGGACAGCAATCAGCCCCAGCATTTT.

The chain uses TRBV27 and TRBJ2-3; tentatively, D is TRBD1 (5 bases). The germline V and J ends were trimmed by 8 bases and 6 bases, with 15 bases remaining between them. The CDR3 totals 13 residues. Germline-derived CDR1 and CDR2 are MNHEY and SMNVEV (reference sequence). CDR3 region: CASCSRVRDTQYF. DNA of the CDR3: TGTGCCAGCTGCTCCAGGGTACGTGATACGCAGTATTTT.

The chain couples TRBV15 to TRBJ2-5, with a possible D match to TRBD1 (6 bases). V was cut by 4 bases and J by 5 bases, with 17 bases left in between. The germline V gene encodes CDR1 LNHNV and CDR2 YYDKDF (reference sequence). The CDR3 sequence is 15 residues long. The CDR3 loop is CATSTSRGLRETQYF. CDR3 bases: TGTGCCACCAGCACCTCCAGGGGCTTGAGGGAGACCCAGTACTTC. The full variable domain, its missing parts supplied by reference TRBV15 and TRBJ2-5, is DAMVIQNPRYQVTQFGKPVTLSCSQTLNHNVMYWYQQKSSQAPKLLFHYYDKDFNNEADTPDNFQSRRPNTSFCFLDIRSPGLGDTAMYLCATSTSRGLRETQYFGPGTRLLVL.

This chain uses TRBV5-1 with TRBJ2-1; either TRBD1 or TRBD2 may fit D (6 bases each). V lost 2 bases and J lost 2, with 14 bases in between. Looked up from germline, CDR1 is SGHRS and CDR2 is YFSETQ. This CDR3 is built from 16 residues. This chain's CDR3 is CASSLAQGGTYNEQFF. The CDR3 DNA sequence: TGCGCCAGCAGCTTAGCTCAAGGGGGGACCTACAATGAGCAGTTCTTC.

V is TRBV11-2 and J is TRBJ1-6, with D possibly being TRBD1 (5 bases). Per the germline V gene, CDR1 is SGHAT and CDR2 is FQNNGV. The CDR3 runs to 14 residues. Trimming cost V 4 bases and J 9 bases, with 13 bases left between them. CDR3 coding DNA: TGTGCCAGCAGCTCACAGGCATACAGTTCACCCCTCCACTTT. Protein product: CASSSQAYSSPLHF.

The chain is built from TRBV7-9 and TRBJ2-7; D is perhaps TRBD1 (6 bases). The ends were cut back, 1 base at V and 2 bases at J, with 9 bases in the middle. The CDR3 covers 14 residues. Germline V gene lookup returns CDR1 SEHNR and CDR2 FQNEAQ (reference sequence). CDR3 residues: CASSLGRDTYEQYF. In nucleotides, the CDR3 is TGTGCCAGCAGCTTAGGCCGGGACACCTACGAGCAGTACTTC.

In its sample, this clone was seen a few times. The chain is built from TRBV2 and TRBJ2-2; 7 bases fit TRBD1. CDR3 size: 13 residues. V lost 10 bases, J lost 3 bases, and 5 bases stayed unmatched. Germline V gene sequence: CDR1 SNHLY, CDR2 FYNNEI. CDR3 sequence reads: CATLTGDTGELFF. DNA for the CDR3: TGTGCCACTCTAACAGGGGACACCGGGGAGCTGTTTTTT. Together with reference TRBV2 and TRBJ2-2, the CDR3 gives the full variable domain: EPEVTQTPSHQVTQMGQEVILRCVPISNHLYFYWYRQILGQKVEFLVSFYNNEISEKSEIFDDQFSVERPDGSNFTLKIRSTKLEDSAMYFCATLTGDTGELFFGEGSRLTVL.

This chain's CDR3 is CASSPDGGPYEQYF. DNA for the CDR3: TGTGCCAGCAGCCCAGATGGGGGGCCCTACGAGCAGTACTTC. The chain recombines TRBV27 with TRBJ2-7, with D possibly being TRBD1 or TRBD2 (6 bases each). The CDR3 consists of 14 residues. The germline V and J ends were trimmed by 6 bases and 2 bases, with 14 bases remaining between them. Germline values: CDR1 MNHEY, CDR2 SMNVEV (reference sequence).

The chain carries TRBV5-1 and TRBJ2-5; D is undetermined. The CDR3 has 14 amino acids. Germline V gene lookup returns CDR1 SGHRS and CDR2 YFSETQ. The V gene lost 4 bases and the J gene lost 4 bases, with 14 bases spanning the gap. The chain's CDR3 is CASSPSGRRETQYF. The CDR3 nucleotides are TGCGCCAGCAGCCCGTCGGGCAGACGAGAGACCCAGTACTTC.

This chain joins TRBV5-1 and TRBJ2-5; D might be TRBD2 (6 bases). Trimming removed 0 bases at V and 2 bases at J, with 14 bases between. This CDR3 contains 16 residues. Germline V CDR1 and CDR2: SGHRS, YFSETQ. The CDR3: CASSLGPGGKQETQYF. CDR3 nucleotide sequence: TGCGCCAGCAGCTTGGGGCCCGGGGGAAAGCAAGAGACCCAGTACTTC.

V gene TRBV5-1 combines with J gene TRBJ1-4; D gene ambiguous. Germline CDR1 SGHRS, CDR2 YFSETQ. V was pared by 4 bases and J by 8 bases, with 15 bases between. The CDR3 runs to 14 residues. The CDR3 loop is CASSTEPYEEKLFF. CDR3 sequence (DNA): TGCGCCAGCAGCACAGAGCCTTATGAAGAAAAACTGTTTTTT.